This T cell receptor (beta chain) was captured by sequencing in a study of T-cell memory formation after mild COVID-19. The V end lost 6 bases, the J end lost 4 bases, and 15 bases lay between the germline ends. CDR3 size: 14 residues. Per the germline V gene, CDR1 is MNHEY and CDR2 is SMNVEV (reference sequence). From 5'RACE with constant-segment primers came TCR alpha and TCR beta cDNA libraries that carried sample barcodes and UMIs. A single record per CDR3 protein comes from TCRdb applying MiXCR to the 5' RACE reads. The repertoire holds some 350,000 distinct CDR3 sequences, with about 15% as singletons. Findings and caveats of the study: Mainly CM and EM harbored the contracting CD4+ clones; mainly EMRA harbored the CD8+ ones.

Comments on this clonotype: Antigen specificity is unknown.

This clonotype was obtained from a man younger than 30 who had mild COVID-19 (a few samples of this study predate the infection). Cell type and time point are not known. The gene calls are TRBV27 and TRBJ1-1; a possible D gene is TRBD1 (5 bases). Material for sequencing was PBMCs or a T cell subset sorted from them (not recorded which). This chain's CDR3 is CASRRVGGFTEAFF. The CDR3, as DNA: TGTGCCAGCAGGAGGGTGGGGGGGTTCACTGAAGCTTTCTTT.